Listed below are T cell receptor beta chains from one sample, sequenced in a study of blood T cell repertoires in COVID-19. Some clones are missing from TCRdb's copy, which holds only in-frame ones; the method was immunoSEQ multiplex PCR. The data show 490,000 or so clones, around 85% seen once. The sample taken for sequencing was PBMCs or T cells enriched from blood (not recorded which). All receptors come from a woman aged 60-70 years who had recovered from COVID-19. The CDR3 runs from the conserved cysteine through the conserved F or W. Only some rows state a clone size, as once, few, many or a class for expanded clones.

v_call | cdr3_length | clone_size | cdr3_aa
TRBV2 | 15 | - | CASSTQGADTGELFF
TRBV5-6 | 15 | - | CASSFGDRGTYEQYF
TRBV11-2 | 16 | - | CASSAQGLPGANVLTF
TRBV7-9 | 15 | - | CASSPRTGSGNTIYF
TRBV19 | 15 | - | CASSIVGGSGNTIYF
TRBV5-5 | 17 | few | CASSLQTGTSSGNTIYF
TRBV19 | 14 | - | CASKLTGANYGYTF
TRBV7-9 | 18 | - | CASSPRLAGGPSYNEQFF
TRBV5-1 | 14 | - | CASSLDRVNYGYTF
TRBV7-9 | 13 | - | CASSSRQGTEAFF
TRBV3-1/TRBV3-2 | 16 | - | CASSQAPQGVGYGYTF
TRBV24-1 | 15 | once | CATSEEPSGGFEQFF
TRBV7-9 | 14 | - | CASSLAPGGTEAFF
TRBV2 | 14 | - | CATLLDRDQETQYF
TRBV5-4 | 14 | - | CASSPGQGGLPLHF
TRBV2 | 15 | few | CASSEVVVPSNEQFF
TRBV6-5 | 14 | - | CASSPRQGKRGYTF
TRBV2 | 15 | - | CASSERRASTDTQYF
TRBV7-2 | 18 | - | CASSLSGSGGSSTDTQYF
TRBV14 | 17 | - | CASSREGYRDQRGGYTF
TRBV4-1 | 19 | - | CASSFRTDSPDISGNTIYF
TRBV5-1 | 18 | - | CASSLGLKTGRPNYGYTF
TRBV19 | 15 | many | CATYGAGGAFYGYTF
TRBV24-1 | 15 | - | CATNEAGASTDTQYF
TRBV30 | 13 | - | CAWSGQAFYGYTF
TRBV3-1/TRBV3-2 | 14 | - | CASSQSTGGFGYTF
TRBV11-2 | 15 | - | CASSHPGVSNEKLFF
TRBV12-3/TRBV12-4 | 13 | - | CASSQQENTEAFF
TRBV13 | 14 | few | CASSLRTEGETQYF
TRBV2 | 13 | - | CASNRDSNSPLHF
TRBV5-1 | 13 | - | CASSLQGNYGYTF
TRBV11-2 | 14 | - | CASSFVFNTGELFF
TRBV7-6 | 17 | - | CASSLTPQALGTDTQYF
TRBV2 | 12 | - | CASRGDNYEQYF
TRBV6-5 | 14 | - | CASSFGGAGNTIYF
TRBV5-1 | 14 | once | CASSLGTGNYGYTF
TRBV4-1 | 15 | - | CASSRTGGGRQPQHF
TRBV7-8 | 13 | few | CASSLREVTEAFF
TRBV2 | 14 | once | CASSPSGPTGELFF
TRBV10-1 | 13 | - | CASSARGNTEAFF
TRBV6-1 | 17 | - | CASSDRLAGAGQETQYF
TRBV29-1 | 15 | - | CSVEEWGVSANVLTF
TRBV30 | 12 | - | CAWNEGAETQYF
TRBV23-1 | 13 | - | CASSQTVIDTIYF